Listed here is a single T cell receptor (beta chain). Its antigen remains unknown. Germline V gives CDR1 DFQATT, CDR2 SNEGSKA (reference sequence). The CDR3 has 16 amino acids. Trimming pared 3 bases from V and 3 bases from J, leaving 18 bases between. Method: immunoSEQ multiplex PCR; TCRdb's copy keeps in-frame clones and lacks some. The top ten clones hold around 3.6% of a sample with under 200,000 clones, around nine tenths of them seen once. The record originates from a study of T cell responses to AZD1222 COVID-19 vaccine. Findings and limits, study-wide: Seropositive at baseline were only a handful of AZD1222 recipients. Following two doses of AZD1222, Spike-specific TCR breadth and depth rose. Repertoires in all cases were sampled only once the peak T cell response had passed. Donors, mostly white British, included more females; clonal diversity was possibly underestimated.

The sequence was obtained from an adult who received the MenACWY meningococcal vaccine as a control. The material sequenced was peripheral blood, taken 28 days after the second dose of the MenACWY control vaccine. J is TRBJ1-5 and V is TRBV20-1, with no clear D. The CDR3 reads CSASDLMGGDNQPQHF. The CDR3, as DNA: TGCAGTGCTAGTGACTTAATGGGAGGCGACAATCAGCCCCAGCATTTT.